This TCR beta chain was recovered during a study of CD8 T cells in Susac syndrome. The study sequenced TCR beta in blood CD8+ and CD4+ T cells. Reverse transcription of roughly 0.5 to 1 ug RNA was carried out with random hexamers. It was immunoSEQ multiplex PCR that amplified TCR beta CDR3 across 54 Vbeta and 13 Jbeta. MiXCR was run by TCRdb on the immunoSEQ multiplex PCR reads, yielding one entry per CDR3 protein. Of just over 300,000 distinct CDR3 sequences in the sample, roughly 94% were seen once. Sequencing input: CD4+ T cells from PBMCs. The receptor's source is a human donor with multiple sclerosis.

This CDR3 is CSADSGRSHTQYF. In nucleotides, the CDR3 is TGCAGTGCGGATAGCGGGAGGTCTCATACGCAGTATTTT. The rearrangement links TRBV20-1 to TRBJ2-3; 10 bases fit TRBD2. Germline values: CDR1 DFQATT, CDR2 SNEGSKA (reference sequence). The CDR3 runs 13 residues. V gave up 6 bases and J gave up 7 bases; unmatched junction bases: 7.